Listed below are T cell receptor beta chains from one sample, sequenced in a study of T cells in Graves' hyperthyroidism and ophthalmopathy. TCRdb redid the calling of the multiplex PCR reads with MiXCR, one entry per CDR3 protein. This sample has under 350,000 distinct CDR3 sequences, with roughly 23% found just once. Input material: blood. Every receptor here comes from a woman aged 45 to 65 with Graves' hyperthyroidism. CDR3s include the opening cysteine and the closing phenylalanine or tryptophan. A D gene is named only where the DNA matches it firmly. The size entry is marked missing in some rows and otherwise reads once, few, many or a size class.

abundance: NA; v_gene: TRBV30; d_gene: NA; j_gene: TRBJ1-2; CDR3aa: CAWRLTGLSHYGYTF
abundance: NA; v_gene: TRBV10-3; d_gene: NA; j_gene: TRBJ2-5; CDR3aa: CAISDRIQETQYF
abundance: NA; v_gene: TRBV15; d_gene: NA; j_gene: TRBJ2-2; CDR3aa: CATSGGLGNTGELFF
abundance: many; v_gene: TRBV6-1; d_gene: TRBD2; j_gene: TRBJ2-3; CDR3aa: CASSDDSGAVDTQYF
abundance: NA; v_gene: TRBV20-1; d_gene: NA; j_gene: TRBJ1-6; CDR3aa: CSAREILTASSYNSPLHF
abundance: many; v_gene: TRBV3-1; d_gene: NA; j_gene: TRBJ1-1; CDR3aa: CASSQGRVGNTEAFF
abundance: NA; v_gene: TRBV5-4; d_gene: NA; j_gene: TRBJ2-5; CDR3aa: CASSFGARGGETQYF
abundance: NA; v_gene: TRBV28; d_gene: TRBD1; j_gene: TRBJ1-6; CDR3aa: CASSRRTGSNYNSPLHF
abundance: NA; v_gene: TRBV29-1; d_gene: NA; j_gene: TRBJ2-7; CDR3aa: CSVLAGDEQYF
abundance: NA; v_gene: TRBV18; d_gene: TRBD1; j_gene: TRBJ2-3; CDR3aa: CASSPGTGAGTDTQYF
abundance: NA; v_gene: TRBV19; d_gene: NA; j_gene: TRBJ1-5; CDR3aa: CASSIDSVQNQPQHF
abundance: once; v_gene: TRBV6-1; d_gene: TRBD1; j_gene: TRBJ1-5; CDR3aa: CASSERWGQGAGDQPQHF
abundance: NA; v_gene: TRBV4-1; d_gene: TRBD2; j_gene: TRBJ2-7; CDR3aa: CASSQSRTSGSYEQYF
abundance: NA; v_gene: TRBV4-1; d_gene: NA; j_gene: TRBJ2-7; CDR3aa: CASSQDRGSEQYF
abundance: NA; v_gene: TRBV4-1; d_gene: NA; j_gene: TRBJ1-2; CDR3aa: CASSQNGLQGSQHGYTF
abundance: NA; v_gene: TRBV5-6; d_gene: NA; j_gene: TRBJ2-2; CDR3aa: CASSSVWGGNTGELFF
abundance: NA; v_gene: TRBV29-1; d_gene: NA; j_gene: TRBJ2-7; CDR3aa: CSVQIAVGEQYF
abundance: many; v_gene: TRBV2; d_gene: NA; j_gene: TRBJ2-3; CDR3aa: CASSEASRYTDTQYF
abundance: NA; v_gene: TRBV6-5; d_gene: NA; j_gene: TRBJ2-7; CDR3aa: CASSYGQFYEQYF
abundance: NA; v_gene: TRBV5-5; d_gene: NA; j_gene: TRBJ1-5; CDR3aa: CASSPGGGWGNQPQHF
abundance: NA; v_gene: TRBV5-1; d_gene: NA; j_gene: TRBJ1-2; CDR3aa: CASSLVPDGSYGYTF
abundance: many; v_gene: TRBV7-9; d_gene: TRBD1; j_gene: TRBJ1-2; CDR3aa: CASSRRGGNYGYTF
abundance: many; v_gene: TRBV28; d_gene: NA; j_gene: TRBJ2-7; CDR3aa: CAIVTSEMGYEQYF
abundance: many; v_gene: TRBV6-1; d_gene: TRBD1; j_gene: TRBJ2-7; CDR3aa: CASSSDRGKQYF
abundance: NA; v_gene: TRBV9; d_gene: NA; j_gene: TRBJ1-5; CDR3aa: CASSSHPDGNQPQHF
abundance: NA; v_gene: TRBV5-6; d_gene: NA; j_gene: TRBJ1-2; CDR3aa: CASSLATGRQGYTF
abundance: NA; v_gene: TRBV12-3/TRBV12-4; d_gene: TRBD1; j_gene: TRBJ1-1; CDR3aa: CASCLTGYTEAFF
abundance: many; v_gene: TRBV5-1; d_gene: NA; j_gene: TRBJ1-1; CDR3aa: CASSPGQGNTEAFF
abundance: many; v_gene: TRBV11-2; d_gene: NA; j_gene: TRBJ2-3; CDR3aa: CASSPTSGTDTQYF
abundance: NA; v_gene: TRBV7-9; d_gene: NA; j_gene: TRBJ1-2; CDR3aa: CASSSMARTRGYGYTF
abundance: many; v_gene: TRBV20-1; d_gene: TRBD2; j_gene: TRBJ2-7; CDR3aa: CSADKREGSYEQYF
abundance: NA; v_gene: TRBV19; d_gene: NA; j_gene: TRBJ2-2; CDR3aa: CASSLGPYTGELFF
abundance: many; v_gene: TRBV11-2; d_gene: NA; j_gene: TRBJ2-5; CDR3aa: CASSFSRNGETQYF
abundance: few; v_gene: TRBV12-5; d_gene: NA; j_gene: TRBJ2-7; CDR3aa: CASGLLRTVSPYEQYF
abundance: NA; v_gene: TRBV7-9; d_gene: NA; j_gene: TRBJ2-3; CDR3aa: CASSPRRSSTDTQYF
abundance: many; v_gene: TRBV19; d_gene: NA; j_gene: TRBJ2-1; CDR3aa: CASSFPGSEQFF
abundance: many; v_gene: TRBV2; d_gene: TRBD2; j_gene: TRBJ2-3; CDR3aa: CASSQTSGSNTDTQYF
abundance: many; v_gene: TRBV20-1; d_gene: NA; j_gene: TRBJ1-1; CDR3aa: CSARGQMNTEAFF
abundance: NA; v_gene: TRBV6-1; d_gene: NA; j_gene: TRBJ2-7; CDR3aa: CASSEFSGESSYEQYF
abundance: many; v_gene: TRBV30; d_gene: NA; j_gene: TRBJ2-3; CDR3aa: CAWSPLGGTQYF
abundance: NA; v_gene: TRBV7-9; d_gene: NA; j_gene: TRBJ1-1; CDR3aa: CASSLVVGSEAFF
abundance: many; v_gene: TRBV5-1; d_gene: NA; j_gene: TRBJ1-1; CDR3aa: CASSRTTDTEAFF